Listed here is a single T cell receptor (beta chain). Its specificity is unknown. This sample is part of a study of beta chain features in type 1 diabetes. General study points: High TCR expression in some cells could lead to their over-representation in cDNA sequencing.

Sequencing targeted expressed TCRB transcripts, as all isolated RNA had been reverse transcribed. Sequencing used immunoSEQ multiplex PCR; TCRdb keeps in-frame clones, though not all of them. The repertoire holds roughly 370,000 clones, with around 13% as singletons. The CDR3 consists of 13 residues. Trimming pared 1 base from V and 4 bases from J, leaving 6 bases between. Germline CDR1 and CDR2: LGHNA and YSLEER. The TCR was taken from a man aged 25-45 years in good health. The specimen was naive CD4+ T cells from blood. This chain connects TRBV4-3 to TRBJ2-3, with D possibly matching TRBD2 (6 bases). CDR3 DNA sequence: TGCGCCAGCAGCCAAGGGGAGGCAGATACGCAGTATTTT. Its protein product is CASSQGEADTQYF.